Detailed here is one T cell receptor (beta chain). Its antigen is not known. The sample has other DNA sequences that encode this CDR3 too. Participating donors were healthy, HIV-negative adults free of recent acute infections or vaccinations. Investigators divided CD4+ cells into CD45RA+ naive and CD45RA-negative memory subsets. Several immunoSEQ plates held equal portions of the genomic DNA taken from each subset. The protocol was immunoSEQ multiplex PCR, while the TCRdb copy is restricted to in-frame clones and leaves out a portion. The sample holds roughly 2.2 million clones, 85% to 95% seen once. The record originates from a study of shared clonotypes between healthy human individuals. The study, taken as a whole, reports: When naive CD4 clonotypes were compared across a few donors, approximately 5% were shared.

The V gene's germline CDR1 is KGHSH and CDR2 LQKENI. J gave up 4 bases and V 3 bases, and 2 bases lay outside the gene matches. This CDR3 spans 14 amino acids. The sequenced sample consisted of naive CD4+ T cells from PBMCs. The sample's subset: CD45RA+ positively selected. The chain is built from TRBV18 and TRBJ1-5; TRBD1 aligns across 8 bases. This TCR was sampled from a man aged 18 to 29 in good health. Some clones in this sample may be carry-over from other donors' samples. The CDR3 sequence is CASSPGTGNQPQHF. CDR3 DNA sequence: TGTGCCAGCTCACCCGGGACAGGTAATCAGCCCCAGCATTTT.